This paragraph reports one T cell receptor beta chain. As yet, its antigen is unknown. This specimen comes from a study of cytomegalovirus exposure and HLA in healthy donors. Findings and caveats of the study: In a later analysis, a genetic analysis reported fewer productive-TCR N-insertions in an Asian-associated ancestry cluster than the cohort average. Some TCR beta chains (roughly 160 of them) were listed as cytomegalovirus-associated. In a later analysis, a missense DCLRE1C variant was linked to TCR beta V- and J-gene trimming.

The PCR had 60 Vbeta and 13 Jbeta primers. The method was immunoSEQ multiplex PCR; TCRdb's version includes in-frame clones alone and lacks a portion of them. Of about 220,000 clones detected, approximately 80% appear once; the ten largest clones hold 0.71%. The sequence derives from a boy between 2 and 10 years old in good health and CMV-seronegative. Sequencing used PBMCs.

The CDR3 spells CASSIVFGQGYGYTF. The CDR3 bases are TGTGCCAGTAGTATAGTATTCGGACAGGGATATGGCTACACCTTC. This chain links TRBV19 with TRBJ1-2; 8 bases match TRBD1. This CDR3 comprises 15 residues. Germline V gene lookup returns CDR1 LNHDA and CDR2 SQIVND (reference sequence). Germline trimming cut 1 base from V and 5 bases from J; bases unmatched to any gene: 6. The full variable domain, in which reference TRBV19 and TRBJ1-2 provide the parts outside the CDR3, is DGGITQSPKYLFRKEGQNVTLSCEQNLNHDAMYWYRQDPGQGLRLIYYSQIVNDFQKGDIAEGYSVSREKKESFPLTVTSAQKNPTAFYLCASSIVFGQGYGYTFGSGTRLTVV.